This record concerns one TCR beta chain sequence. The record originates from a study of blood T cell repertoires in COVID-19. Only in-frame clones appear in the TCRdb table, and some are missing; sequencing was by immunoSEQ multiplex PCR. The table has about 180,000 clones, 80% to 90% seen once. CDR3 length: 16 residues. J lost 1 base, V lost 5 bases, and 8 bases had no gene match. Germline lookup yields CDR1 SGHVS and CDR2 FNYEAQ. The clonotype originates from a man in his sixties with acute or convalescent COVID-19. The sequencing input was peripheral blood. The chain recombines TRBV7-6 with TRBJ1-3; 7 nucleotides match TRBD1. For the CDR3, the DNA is TGTGCCAGCAGCCGGGGGGGACAGACTTCTGGAAACACCATATATTTT. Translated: CASSRGGQTSGNTIYF.